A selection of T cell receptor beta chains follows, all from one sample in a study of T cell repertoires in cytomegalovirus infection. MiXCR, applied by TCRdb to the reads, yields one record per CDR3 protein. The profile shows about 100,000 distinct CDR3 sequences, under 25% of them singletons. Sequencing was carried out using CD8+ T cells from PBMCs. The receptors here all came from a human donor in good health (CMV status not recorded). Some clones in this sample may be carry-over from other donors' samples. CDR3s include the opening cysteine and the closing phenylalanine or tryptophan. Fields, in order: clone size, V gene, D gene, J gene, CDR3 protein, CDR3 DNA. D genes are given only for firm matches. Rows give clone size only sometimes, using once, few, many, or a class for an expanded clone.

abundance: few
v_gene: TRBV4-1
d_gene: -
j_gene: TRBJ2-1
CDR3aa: CASSQDGRVHNEQFF
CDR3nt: TGCGCCAGCAGCCAAGACGGGCGGGTCCACAATGAGCAGTTCTTC

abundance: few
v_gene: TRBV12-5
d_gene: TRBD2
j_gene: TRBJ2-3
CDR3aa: CASGLSGISTDTQYF
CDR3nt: TGTGCTAGTGGCCTTAGCGGGATATCCACAGATACGCAGTATTTT

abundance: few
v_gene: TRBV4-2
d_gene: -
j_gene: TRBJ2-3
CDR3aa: CASSPGRDEDTQYF
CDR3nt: TGTGCCAGCAGCCCGGGACGGGACGAAGATACGCAGTATTTT

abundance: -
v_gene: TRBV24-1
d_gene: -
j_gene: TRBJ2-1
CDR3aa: CATSDPRIGSGLNEQFF
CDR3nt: TGTGCCACCAGTGATCCCCGGATCGGTTCGGGACTCAATGAGCAGTTCTTC

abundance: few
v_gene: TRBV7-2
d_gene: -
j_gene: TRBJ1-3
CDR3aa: CASSLVGSGNTIYF
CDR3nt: TGTGCCAGCAGTTTGGTGGGCTCGGGAAACACCATATATTTT

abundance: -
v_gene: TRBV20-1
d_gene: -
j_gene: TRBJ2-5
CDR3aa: CSARAQGFQETQYF
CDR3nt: TGCAGTGCTAGAGCACAGGGATTCCAAGAGACCCAGTACTTC

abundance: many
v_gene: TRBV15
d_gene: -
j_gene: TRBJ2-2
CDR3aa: CATSSFGGAGTGELFF
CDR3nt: TGTGCCACCAGCTCCTTCGGGGGCGCCGGCACCGGGGAGCTGTTTTTT

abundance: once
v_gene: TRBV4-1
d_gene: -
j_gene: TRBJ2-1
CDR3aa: CASSQDRASRNEQFF
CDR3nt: TGCGCCAGCAGCCAAGATCGGGCTTCCAGGAATGAGCAGTTCTTC

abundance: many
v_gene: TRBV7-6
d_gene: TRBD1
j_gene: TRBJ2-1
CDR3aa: CASQVRDSTNNEQFF
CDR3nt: TGTGCCAGTCAAGTCCGGGACAGTACTAACAATGAGCAGTTCTTC

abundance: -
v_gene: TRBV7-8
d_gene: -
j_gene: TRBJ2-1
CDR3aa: CASSLAHRAGNNEQFF
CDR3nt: TGTGCCAGCAGCTTAGCGCATAGAGCGGGCAACAATGAGCAGTTCTTC

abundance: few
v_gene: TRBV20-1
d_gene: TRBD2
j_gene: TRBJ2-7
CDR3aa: CSARLGRTSGGYEQYF
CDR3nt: TGCAGTGCTAGGTTAGGTCGGACTAGCGGGGGCTACGAGCAGTACTTC

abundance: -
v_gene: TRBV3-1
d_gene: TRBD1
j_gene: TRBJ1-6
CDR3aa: CASRSGTDNSPLHF
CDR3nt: TGTGCCAGCAGGTCCGGGACAGATAATTCACCCCTCCACTTT

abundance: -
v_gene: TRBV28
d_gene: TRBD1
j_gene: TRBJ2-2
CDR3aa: CASSPPDRVRTGELFF
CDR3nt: TGTGCCAGCAGTCCCCCGGACAGGGTCCGCACCGGGGAGCTGTTTTTT

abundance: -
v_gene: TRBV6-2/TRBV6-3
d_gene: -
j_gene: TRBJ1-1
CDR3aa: CASSRTPANTEAFF
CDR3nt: TGTGCCAGCAGCAGAACCCCCGCCAACACTGAAGCTTTCTTT

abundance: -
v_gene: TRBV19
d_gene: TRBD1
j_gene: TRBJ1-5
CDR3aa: CASSPGQGAGQPQHF
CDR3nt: TGTGCCAGTAGTCCGGGACAGGGGGCAGGTCAGCCCCAGCATTTT

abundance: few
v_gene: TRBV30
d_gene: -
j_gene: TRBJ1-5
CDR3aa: CAWDSGGPQHF
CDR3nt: TGTGCCTGGGACAGCGGGGGGCCCCAGCATTTT

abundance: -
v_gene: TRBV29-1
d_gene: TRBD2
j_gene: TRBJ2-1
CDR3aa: CSAGLVTYNEQFF
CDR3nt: TGCAGCGCCGGACTAGTAACCTACAATGAGCAGTTCTTC